The clone carrying this T cell receptor beta chain was seen a handful of times. What it binds is unknown. Per the germline V gene, CDR1 is SGHTA and CDR2 is FQGNSA. The CDR3 contains 16 residues. Trimming removed 2 bases from V and 4 bases from J; junction bases left unmatched: 7. The assay was immunoSEQ multiplex PCR, and TCRdb's table has in-frame clones only and misses some. The sample shows about 110,000 clones, around nine tenths of them seen only once. The source of the sample is a study of OX40 agonist ivuxolimab in advanced cancers. In the study overall: Prior anti-PD-1, anti-PD-L1 or anti-CTLA-4 therapy was allowed; 40% to 50% had some. Study findings and constraints: Some nonresponders additionally presented with little normalized T-cell clonal expansion. CD4+ and CD8+ blood T cells expanded clonally by week 6 at 0.1 to 3.0 mg/kg.

This rearrangement joins TRBV7-2 to TRBJ1-5; 8 nucleotides align to TRBD1. The sample was CD4+ or CD8+ T cells sorted from blood, taken in a trial of the OX40 agonist ivuxolimab. This sequence was found in an adult with an advanced solid tumor such as melanoma, head and neck, liver or kidney cancer. CDR3 in DNA: TGTGCCAGCAGCTTATCCGGGACAGGTATTAATCAGCCCCAGCATTTT. Its translation: CASSLSGTGINQPQHF.